The entry below gives a single T cell receptor (beta chain) sequence along with its context. Produced via immunoSEQ multiplex PCR; TCRdb's table is partial and in-frame only. Found here are over 350,000 clones, 90% to 95% of them singletons; the top ten hold more than 0.85%. In terms of age and location, participants ranged from roughly 18 to 90 years and lived in approximately 24 US areas. These data originate in a study of blood T cell repertoires in COVID-19. In the study overall: The cDNA or gDNA used as material had been derived from T cells, B-cell-depleted T cells, or PBMCs.

V was pared by 4 bases and J by 0 bases, with 7 bases of the junction left unmatched. Germline V gene lookup returns CDR1 SGDLS and CDR2 YYNGEE. The CDR3 spans 16 residues. This TCR was sampled from a woman aged 40 to 50 who had been exposed to COVID-19. This chain joins TRBV9 and TRBJ2-3; TRBD1 matches 8 bases. The sample was PBMCs or T cells enriched from blood (not recorded which). The CDR3 DNA reads as TGTGCCAGCAGCCCCCCCGGGACAGGAAGCACAGATACGCAGTATTTT. This sequence encodes CASSPPGTGSTDTQYF.